The clone carrying this T cell receptor (beta chain) came up a few times. Only healthy Caucasians were included as donors. Each cDNA held unique molecular identifiers, and template switching gave it a universal primer site. TCRdb recomputed calls from the 5' RACE reads with MiXCR, one row per CDR3 protein. Of some 230,000 distinct CDR3 sequences listed, 5.5% to 7.5% are singletons. The data derive from a study of identical twins. Trimming took 3 bases from V and 0 from J, leaving 9 bases between them. The CDR3 totals 15 residues. CDR1 and CDR2 (germline): ENHRY, SYGVKD. This sample also belongs to another study, concerning T cells expressing NK-cell markers.

This TCR derives from a woman aged 18-29 years in good health. The chain combines TRBV10-3 with TRBJ2-1; D gene unclear. Sequencing was performed on CD8+ T cells sorted from blood. CDR3 sequence reads: CAISDTLSSYNEQFF. For the CDR3, the DNA is TGTGCCATCAGTGATACGTTGAGCTCCTACAATGAGCAGTTCTTC.